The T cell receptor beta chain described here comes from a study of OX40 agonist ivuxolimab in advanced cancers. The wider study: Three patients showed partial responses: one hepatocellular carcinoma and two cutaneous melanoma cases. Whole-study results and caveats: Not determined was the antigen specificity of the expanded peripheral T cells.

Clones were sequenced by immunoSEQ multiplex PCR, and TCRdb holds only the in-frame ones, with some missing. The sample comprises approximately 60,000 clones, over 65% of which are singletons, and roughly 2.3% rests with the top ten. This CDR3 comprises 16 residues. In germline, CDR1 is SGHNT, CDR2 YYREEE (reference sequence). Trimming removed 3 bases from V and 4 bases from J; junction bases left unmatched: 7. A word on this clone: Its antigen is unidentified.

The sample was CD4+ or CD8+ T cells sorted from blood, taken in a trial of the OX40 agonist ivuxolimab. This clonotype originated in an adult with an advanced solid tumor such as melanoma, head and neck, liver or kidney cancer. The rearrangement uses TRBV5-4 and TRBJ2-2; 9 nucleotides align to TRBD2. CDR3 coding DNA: TGTGCCAGCAGCTCGGCGGGAGGGCCGAGCACCGGGGAGCTGTTTTTT. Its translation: CASSSAGGPSTGELFF.